The next 5 T cell receptor beta chains were all read from a single sample in a study of blood T cell repertoires in COVID-19. Only in-frame clones appear in the TCRdb table, and some are missing; sequencing was by immunoSEQ multiplex PCR. The sample lists some 19,000 clones; 70% to 90% were seen once. Source material: peripheral blood. The receptor source for this set is a man older than 75 with acute or convalescent COVID-19.

The chain joins TRBV5-1 to TRBJ1-4; maybe TRBD1 (5 bases). The V end lost 1 base, the J end lost 7 bases, and 11 bases lay between the germline ends. CDR1 and CDR2 from the germline V gene are SGHRS and YFSETQ. The CDR3 is 14 residues long. The CDR3 here is CASSLSPQGEKLFF. Here the CDR3 DNA reads TGCGCCAGCAGCTTGAGTCCCCAGGGTGAAAAACTGTTTTTT.

The chain links TRBV3-1 (or the pseudogene TRBV3-2) to TRBJ1-3, with 8 bases matching TRBD1. Germline trimming cut 5 bases from V and 2 bases from J; bases unmatched to any gene: 2. Germline CDR1 is LGHDT and CDR2 is YNNKEL (reference sequence). The CDR3 loop spans 14 amino acids. The CDR3 protein is CASSSQGAGNTIYF. In nucleotides, the CDR3 is TGTGCCAGCAGCTCACAGGGGGCTGGAAACACCATATATTTT.

This clone was seen only a few times. This specimen includes other DNA sequences encoding the same CDR3. This chain joins TRBV19 and TRBJ1-1; D might be TRBD1 (5 bases). V was pared by 3 bases and J by 3 bases, with 11 bases between. The CDR3 is 14 amino acids. In germline, CDR1 is LNHDA, CDR2 SQIVND (reference sequence). The CDR3 coding sequence is TGTGCCAGTAGTATTGGTCGGGGGGACACTGAAGCTTTCTTT. Translating it yields CASSIGRGDTEAFF. The full variable domain, with the rest looked up from reference TRBV19 and TRBJ1-1, is DGGITQSPKYLFRKEGQNVTLSCEQNLNHDAMYWYRQDPGQGLRLIYYSQIVNDFQKGDIAEGYSVSREKKESFPLTVTSAQKNPTAFYLCASSIGRGDTEAFFGQGTRLTVV.

The chain uses TRBV6-5 and TRBJ1-2, with D possibly matching TRBD1 (6 bases). Germline CDR1 reads MNHEY; CDR2 reads SVGAGI. There are 15 residues in the CDR3. Trimming left V 6 bases short and J 4 bases short, with 18 bases between. The CDR3 spells CASRLGRGGSYGYTF. CDR3 coding DNA: TGTGCCAGCAGGCTAGGCAGGGGCGGTAGCTATGGCTACACCTTC.

This chain links TRBV4-2 with TRBJ2-2, with 15 bases identical to TRBD2. The CDR3 sequence is 18 residues long. Germline values: CDR1 LGHNA, CDR2 YNFKEQ. Germline trimming cut 4 bases from V and 6 bases from J; bases unmatched to any gene: 9. CDR3 region: CASSPRTSGGAAAGELFF. The DNA for the CDR3 is TGTGCCAGCAGCCCACGGACTAGCGGGGGGGCAGCAGCCGGGGAGCTGTTTTTT.